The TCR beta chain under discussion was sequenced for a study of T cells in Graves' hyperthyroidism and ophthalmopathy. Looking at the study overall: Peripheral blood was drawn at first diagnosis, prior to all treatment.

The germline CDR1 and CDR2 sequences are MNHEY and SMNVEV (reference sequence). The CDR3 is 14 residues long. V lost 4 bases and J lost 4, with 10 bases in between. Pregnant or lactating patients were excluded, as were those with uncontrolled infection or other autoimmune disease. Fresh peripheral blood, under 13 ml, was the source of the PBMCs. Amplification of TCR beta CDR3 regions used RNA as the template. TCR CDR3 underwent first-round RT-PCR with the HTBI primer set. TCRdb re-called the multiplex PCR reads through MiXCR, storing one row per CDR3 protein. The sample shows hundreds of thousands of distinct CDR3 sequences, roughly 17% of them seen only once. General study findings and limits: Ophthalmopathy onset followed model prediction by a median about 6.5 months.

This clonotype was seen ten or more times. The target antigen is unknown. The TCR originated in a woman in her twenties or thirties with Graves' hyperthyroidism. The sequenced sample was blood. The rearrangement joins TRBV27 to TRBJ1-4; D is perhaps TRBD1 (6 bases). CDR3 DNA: TGTGCCAGCAGTTATCAGGGGCATAATGAAAAACTGTTTTTT. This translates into CASSYQGHNEKLFF.